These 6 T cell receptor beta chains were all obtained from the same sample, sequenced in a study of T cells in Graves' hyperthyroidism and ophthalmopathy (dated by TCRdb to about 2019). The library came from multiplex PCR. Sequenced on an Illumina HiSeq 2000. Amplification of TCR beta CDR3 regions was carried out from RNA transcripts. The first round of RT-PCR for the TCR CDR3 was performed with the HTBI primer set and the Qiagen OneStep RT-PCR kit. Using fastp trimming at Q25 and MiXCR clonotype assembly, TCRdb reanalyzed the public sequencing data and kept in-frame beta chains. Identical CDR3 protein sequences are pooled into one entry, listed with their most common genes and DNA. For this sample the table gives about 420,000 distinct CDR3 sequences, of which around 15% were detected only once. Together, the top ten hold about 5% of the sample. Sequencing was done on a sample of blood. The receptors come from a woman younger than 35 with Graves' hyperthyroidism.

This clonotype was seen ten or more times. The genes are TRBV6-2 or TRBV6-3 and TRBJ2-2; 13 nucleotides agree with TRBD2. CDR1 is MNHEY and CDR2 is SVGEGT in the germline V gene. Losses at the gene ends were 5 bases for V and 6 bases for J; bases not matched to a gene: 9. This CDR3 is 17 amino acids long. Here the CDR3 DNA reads TGTGCCAGCAGTGGACTAGCGGGAGCCGTTGGGGCCGGGGAGCTGTTTTTT. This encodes CASSGLAGAVGAGELFF.

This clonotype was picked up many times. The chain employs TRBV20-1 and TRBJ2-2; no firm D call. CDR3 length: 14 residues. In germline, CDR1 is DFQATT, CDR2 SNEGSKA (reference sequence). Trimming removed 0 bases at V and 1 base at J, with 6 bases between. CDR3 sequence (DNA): TGCAGTGCTAGAGATCTACAGAACACCGGGGAGCTGTTTTTT. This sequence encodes CSARDLQNTGELFF.

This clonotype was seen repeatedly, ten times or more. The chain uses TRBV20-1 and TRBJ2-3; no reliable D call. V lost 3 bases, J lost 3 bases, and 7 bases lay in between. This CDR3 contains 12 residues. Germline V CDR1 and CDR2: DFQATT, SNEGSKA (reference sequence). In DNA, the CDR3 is TGCAGTGCTAGTTTCTCGACAGATACGCAGTATTTT. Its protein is CSASFSTDTQYF.

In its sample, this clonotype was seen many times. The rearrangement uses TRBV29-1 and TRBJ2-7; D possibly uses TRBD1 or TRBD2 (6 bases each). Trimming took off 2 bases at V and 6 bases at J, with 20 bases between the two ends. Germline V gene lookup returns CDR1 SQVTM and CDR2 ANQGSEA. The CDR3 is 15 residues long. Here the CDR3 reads CSVESSGKGGGEQYF. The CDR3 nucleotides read TGCAGCGTTGAATCTTCCGGGAAAGGAGGGGGCGAGCAGTACTTC.

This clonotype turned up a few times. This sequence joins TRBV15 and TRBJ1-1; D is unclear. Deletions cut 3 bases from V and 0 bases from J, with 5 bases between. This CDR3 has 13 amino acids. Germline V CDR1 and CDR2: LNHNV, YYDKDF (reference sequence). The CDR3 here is CATSSTVNTEAFF. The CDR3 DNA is TGTGCCACCAGCAGTACAGTGAACACTGAAGCTTTCTTT.

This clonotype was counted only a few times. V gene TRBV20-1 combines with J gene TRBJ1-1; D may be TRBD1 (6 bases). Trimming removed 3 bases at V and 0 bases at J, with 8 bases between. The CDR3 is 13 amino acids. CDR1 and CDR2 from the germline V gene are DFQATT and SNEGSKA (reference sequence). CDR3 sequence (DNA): TGCAGTGCTAGGGACAGAATGAACACTGAAGCTTTCTTT. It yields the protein CSARDRMNTEAFF.